This T cell receptor (beta chain) was identified in a study of cytomegalovirus exposure and HLA in healthy donors. This CDR3 has 15 residues. J was trimmed by 3 bases and V by 3 bases; bases with no gene match: 7. Per germline, CDR1 MDHEN and CDR2 SYDVKM. This table comes from immunoSEQ multiplex PCR, and its TCRdb copy is limited to in-frame clones, with some not included. The sample has 200,000 or so clones, over 65% seen once. The receptor was derived from a man between 18 and 35 years old in good health and CMV-seropositive. Sequenced sample: PBMCs. The rearrangement uses TRBV28 and TRBJ2-7, with 8 bases identical to TRBD1. In DNA, the CDR3 is TGTGCCAGCAGTTTTGTACAGGGGGGTGACTACGAGCAGTACTTC. Protein product: CASSFVQGGDYEQYF.